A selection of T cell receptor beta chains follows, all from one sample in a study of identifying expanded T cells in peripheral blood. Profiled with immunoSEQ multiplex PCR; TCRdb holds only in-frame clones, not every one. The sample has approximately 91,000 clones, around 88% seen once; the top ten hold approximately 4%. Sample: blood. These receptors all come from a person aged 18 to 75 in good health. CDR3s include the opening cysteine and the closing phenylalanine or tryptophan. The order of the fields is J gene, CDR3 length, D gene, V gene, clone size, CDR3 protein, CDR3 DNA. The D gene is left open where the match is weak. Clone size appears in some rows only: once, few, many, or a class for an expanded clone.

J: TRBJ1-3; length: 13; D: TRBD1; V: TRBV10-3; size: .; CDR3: CAIRTGSGNTIYF; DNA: TGTGCCATCAGGACAGGGTCTGGAAACACCATATATTTT
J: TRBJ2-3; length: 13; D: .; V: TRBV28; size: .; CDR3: CASSTSSPDTQYF; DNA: TGTGCCAGCAGCACCTCTAGCCCAGATACGCAGTATTTT
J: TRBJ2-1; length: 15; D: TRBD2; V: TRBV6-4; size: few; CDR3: CASSVKAGSYNEQFF; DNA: TGTGCCAGCAGTGTAAAAGCGGGATCCTACAATGAGCAGTTCTTC
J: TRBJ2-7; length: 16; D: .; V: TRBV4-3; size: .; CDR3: CASSQAGQGSPYEQYF; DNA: TGCGCCAGCAGCCAAGCGGGCCAGGGCAGCCCCTACGAGCAGTACTTC
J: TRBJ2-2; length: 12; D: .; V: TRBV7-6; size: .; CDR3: CASGPDTGELFF; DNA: TGTGCCAGCGGTCCGGACACCGGGGAGCTGTTTTTT
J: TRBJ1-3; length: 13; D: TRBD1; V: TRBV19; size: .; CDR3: CAGRDRERNTIYF; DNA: TGTGCCGGCCGGGACAGGGAAAGAAACACCATATATTTT
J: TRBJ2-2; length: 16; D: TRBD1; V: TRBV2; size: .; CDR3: CASSGAPTGQAGELFF; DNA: TGTGCCAGCAGTGGGGCCCCGACAGGGCAAGCCGGGGAGCTGTTTTTT
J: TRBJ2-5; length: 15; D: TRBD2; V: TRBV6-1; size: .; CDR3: CASQLAVPPQETQYF; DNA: TGTGCCAGCCAACTAGCGGTTCCCCCCCAGGAGACCCAGTACTTC
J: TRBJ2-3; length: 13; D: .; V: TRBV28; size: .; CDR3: CASSPRTFNTQYF; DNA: TGTGCCAGCAGTCCAAGGACATTTAATACGCAGTATTTT
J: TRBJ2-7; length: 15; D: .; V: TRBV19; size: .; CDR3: CASSPQGSPVYEQYF; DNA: TGTGCCAGTAGTCCCCAGGGATCCCCAGTCTACGAGCAGTACTTC
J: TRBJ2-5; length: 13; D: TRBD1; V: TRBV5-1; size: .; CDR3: CASSRGTEETQYF; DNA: TGCGCCAGCAGCCGAGGGACAGAAGAGACCCAGTACTTC
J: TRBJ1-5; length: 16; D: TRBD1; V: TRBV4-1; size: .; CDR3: CASSRRTGRDNQPQHF; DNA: TGCGCCAGCAGCCGTAGGACAGGGAGGGACAATCAGCCCCAGCATTTT
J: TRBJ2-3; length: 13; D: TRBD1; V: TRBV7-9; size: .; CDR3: CASWTGPTDTQYF; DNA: TGTGCCAGCTGGACAGGGCCCACAGATACGCAGTATTTT
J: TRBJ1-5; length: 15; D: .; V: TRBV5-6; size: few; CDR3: CASSLAGRGAQPQHF; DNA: TGTGCCAGCAGCTTGGCGGGTAGGGGAGCTCAGCCCCAGCATTTT
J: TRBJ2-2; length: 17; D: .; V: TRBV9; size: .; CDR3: CASSARRTGYNTGELFF; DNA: TGTGCCAGCAGCGCCCGTCGAACAGGATACAACACCGGGGAGCTGTTTTTT
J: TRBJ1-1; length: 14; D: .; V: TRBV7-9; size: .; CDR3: CASSQTAYNTEAFF; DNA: TGTGCCAGCAGCCAAACGGCCTACAACACTGAAGCTTTCTTT
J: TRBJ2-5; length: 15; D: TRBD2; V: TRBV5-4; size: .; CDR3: CASSLSGGGAETQYF; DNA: TGTGCCAGCAGCTTGTCGGGAGGGGGAGCGGAGACCCAGTACTTC
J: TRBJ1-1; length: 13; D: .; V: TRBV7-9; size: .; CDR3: CASSLMTNTEAFF; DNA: TGTGCCAGCAGCTTAATGACGAACACTGAAGCTTTCTTT
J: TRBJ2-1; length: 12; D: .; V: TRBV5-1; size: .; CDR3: CASSLVLTEQFF; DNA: TGCGCCAGCAGCTTGGTGCTCACTGAGCAGTTCTTC
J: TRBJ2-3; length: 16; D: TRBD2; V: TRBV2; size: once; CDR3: CASSVLRGDSTDTQYF; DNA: TGTGCCAGCAGTGTCCTGCGGGGGGATAGCACAGATACGCAGTATTTT
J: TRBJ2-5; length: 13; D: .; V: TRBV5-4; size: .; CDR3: CASSLEARETQYF; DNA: TGTGCCAGCAGCTTGGAGGCCCGAGAGACCCAGTACTTC
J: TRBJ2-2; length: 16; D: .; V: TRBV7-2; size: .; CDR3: CASSLVGGFGTGELFF; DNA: TGTGCCAGCAGCTTAGTGGGCGGTTTCGGGACCGGGGAGCTGTTTTTT
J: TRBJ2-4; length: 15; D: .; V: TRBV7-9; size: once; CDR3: CASSPHTDRENIQYF; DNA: TGTGCCAGCAGTCCTCATACCGACAGAGAAAACATTCAGTACTTC
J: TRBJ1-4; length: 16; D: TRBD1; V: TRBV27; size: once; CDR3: CASSLSTGPTNEKLFF; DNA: TGTGCCAGCAGTTTATCGACAGGGCCCACTAATGAAAAACTGTTTTTT
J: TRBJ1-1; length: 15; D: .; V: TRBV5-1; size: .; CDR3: CASSPQTDALTEAFF; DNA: TGCGCCAGCAGCCCCCAGACGGATGCACTGACTGAAGCTTTCTTT
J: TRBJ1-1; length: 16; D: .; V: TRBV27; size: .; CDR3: CASSKRTRSKNTEAFF; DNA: TGTGCCAGCAGCAAGAGGACCCGATCCAAGAACACTGAAGCTTTCTTT
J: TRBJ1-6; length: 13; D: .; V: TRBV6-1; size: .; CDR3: CASSELRESPPHF; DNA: TGTGCCAGCAGTGAGTTGCGGGAATCACCCCCCCACTTT
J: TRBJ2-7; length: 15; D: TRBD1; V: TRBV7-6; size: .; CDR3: CASSLARGRPYEQYF; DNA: TGTGCCAGCAGCTTAGCCAGGGGGCGCCCCTACGAGCAGTACTTC
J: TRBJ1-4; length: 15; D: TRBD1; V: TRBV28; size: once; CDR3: CASSRPGDSNEKLFF; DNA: TGTGCCAGCAGTCGCCCGGGGGACAGTAATGAAAAACTGTTTTTT
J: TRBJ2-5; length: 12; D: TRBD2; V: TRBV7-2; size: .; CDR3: CASRTSMETQYF; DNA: TGTGCCAGCAGGACTAGCATGGAGACCCAGTACTTC
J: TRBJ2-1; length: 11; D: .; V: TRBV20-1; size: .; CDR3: CSANVDNEQFF; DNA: TGCAGTGCTAATGTCGACAATGAGCAGTTCTTC
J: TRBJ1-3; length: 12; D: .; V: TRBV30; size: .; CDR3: CAWKGAGNTIYF; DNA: TGTGCCTGGAAGGGGGCTGGAAACACCATATATTTT
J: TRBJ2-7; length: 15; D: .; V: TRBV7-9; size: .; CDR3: CASSRGIISSYEQYF; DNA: TGTGCCAGCAGCCGGGGGATAATAAGCTCCTACGAGCAGTACTTC
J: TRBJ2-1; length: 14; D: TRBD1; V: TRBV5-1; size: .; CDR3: CASSFTGGSNEQFF; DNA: TGCGCCAGCAGCTTCACAGGGGGGTCCAATGAGCAGTTCTTC
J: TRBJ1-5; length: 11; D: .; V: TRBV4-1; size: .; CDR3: CASSQGQYQHF; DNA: TGCGCCAGCAGCCAAGGACAGTACCAGCATTTT
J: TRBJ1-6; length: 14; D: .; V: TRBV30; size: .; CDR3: CAWNRGRGNSPLHF; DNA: TGTGCCTGGAATAGAGGACGGGGAAATTCACCCCTCCACTTT
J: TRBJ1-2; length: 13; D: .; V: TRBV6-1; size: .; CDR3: CASSGDNYYGYTF; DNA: TGTGCCAGCAGTGGCGACAATTACTATGGCTACACCTTC
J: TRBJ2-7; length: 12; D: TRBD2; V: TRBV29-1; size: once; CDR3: CSVRAGAYEQYF; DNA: TGCAGCGTTCGAGCGGGAGCGTACGAGCAGTACTTC